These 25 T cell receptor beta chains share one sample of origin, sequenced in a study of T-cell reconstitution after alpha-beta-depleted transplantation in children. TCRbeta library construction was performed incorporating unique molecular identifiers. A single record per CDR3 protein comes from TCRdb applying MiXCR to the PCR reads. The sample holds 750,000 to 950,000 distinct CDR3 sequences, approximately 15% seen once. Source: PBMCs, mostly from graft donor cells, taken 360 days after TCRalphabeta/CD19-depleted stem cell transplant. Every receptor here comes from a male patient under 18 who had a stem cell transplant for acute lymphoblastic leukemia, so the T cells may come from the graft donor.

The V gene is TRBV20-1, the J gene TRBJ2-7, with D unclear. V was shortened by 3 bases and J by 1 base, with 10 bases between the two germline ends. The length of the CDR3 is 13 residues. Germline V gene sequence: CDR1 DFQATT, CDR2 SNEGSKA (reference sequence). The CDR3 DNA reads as TGCAGTGCTAGGAACCAAATGTCCTACGAGCAGTACTTC. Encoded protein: CSARNQMSYEQYF.

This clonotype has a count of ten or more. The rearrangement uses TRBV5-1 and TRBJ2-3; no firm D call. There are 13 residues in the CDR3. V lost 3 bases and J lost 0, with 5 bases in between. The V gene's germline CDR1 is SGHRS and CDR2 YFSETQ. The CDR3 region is CASSSLSTDTQYF. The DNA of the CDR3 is TGCGCCAGCAGCTCGCTAAGCACAGATACGCAGTATTTT.

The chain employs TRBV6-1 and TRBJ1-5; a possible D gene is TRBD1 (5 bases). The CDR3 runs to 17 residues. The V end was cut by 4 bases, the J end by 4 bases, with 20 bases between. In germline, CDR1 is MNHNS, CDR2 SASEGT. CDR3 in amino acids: CASSVGRGAGTNQPQHF. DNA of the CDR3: TGTGCCAGCAGTGTAGGGAGGGGCGCTGGTACTAATCAGCCCCAGCATTTT.

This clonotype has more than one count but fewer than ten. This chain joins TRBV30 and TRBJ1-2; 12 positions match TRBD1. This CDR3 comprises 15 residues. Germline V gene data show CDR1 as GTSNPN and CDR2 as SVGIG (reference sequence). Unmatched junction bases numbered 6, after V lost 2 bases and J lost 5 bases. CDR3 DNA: TGTGCCTGGAGTAGGGACAGGGGGCGCGGGTATGGCTACACCTTC. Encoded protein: CAWSRDRGRGYGYTF.

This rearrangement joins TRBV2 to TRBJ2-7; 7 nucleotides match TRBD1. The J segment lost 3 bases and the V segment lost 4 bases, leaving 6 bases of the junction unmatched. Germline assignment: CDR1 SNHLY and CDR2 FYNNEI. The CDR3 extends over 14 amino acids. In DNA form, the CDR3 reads TGTGCCAGCAGTGGGAGACAGGGAGACTACGAGCAGTACTTC. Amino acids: CASSGRQGDYEQYF.

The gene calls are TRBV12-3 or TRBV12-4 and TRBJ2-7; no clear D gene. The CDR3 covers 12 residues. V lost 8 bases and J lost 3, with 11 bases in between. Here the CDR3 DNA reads TGTGCCAGCTCCGACCCGGGCTACGAGCAGTACTTC. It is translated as CASSDPGYEQYF.

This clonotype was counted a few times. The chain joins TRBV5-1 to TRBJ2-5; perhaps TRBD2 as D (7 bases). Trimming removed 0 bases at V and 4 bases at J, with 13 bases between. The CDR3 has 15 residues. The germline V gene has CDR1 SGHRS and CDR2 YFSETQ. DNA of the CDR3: TGCGCCAGCAGCTTGGCGGGGGGCGCGGCAGAGACCCAGTACTTC. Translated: CASSLAGGAAETQYF. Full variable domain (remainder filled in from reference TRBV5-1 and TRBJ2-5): KAGVTQTPRYLIKTRGQQVTLSCSPISGHRSVSWYQQTPGQGLQFLFEYFSETQRNKGNFPGRFSGRQFSNSRSEMNVSTLELGDSALYLCASSLAGGAAETQYFGPGTRLLVL.

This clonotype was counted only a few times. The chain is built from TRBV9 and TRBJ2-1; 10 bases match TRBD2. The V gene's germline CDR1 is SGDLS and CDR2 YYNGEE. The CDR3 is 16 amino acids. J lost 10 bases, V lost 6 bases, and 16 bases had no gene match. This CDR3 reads CASTPVKLAGAGEQFF. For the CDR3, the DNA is TGTGCCAGCACCCCCGTAAAGCTAGCGGGAGCCGGGGAGCAGTTCTTC.

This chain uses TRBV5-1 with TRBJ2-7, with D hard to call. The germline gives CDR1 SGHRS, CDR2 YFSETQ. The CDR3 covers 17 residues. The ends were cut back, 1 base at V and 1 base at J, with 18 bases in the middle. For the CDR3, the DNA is TGCGCCAGCAGCTTGAATGTAAGGCGCAAAGGATCCTACGAGCAGTACTTC. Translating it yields CASSLNVRRKGSYEQYF.

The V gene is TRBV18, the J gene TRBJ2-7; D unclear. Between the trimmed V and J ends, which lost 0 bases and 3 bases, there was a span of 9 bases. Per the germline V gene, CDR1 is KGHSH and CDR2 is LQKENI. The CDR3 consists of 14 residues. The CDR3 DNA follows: TGTGCCAGCTCACCACCTTGGCTTCTCTACGAGCAGTACTTC. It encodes CASSPPWLLYEQYF.

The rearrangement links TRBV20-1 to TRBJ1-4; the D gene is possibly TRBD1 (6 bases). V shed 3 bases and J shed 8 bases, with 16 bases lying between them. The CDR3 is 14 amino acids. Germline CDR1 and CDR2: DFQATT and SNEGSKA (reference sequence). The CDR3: CSARNPQGGEKLFF. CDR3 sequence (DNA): TGCAGTGCTAGGAACCCACAGGGTGGGGAAAAACTGTTTTTT.

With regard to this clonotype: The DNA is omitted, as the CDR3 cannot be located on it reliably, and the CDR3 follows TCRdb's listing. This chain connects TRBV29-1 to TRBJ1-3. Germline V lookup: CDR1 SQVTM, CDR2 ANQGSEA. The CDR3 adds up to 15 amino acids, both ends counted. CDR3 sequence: CSVDYFGESGNTIYF.

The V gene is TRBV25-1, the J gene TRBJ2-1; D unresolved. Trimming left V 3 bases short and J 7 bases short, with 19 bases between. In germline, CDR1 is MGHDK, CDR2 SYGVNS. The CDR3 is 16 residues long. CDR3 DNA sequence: TGTGCCAGCAGTGATCTTGTCGGGTTAGGCTTAAATGAGCAGTTCTTC. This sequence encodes CASSDLVGLGLNEQFF. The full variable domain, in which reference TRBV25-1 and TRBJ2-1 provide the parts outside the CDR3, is EADIYQTPRYLVIGTGKKITLECSQTMGHDKMYWYQQDPGMELHLIHYSYGVNSTEKGDLSSESTVSRIRTEHFPLTLESARPSHTSQYLCASSDLVGLGLNEQFFGPGTRLTVL.

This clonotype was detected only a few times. This CDR3 reads CASSWRLGQFYGYTF. The DNA for the CDR3 is TGTGCCAGCAGTTGGCGTCTGGGACAGTTCTATGGCTACACCTTC. V gene TRBV12-3 or TRBV12-4 combines with J gene TRBJ1-2, with 7 nucleotides matching TRBD1. This CDR3 contains 15 residues. The junction had 9 bases not matched to a gene; V was cut back by 4 bases and J by 4 bases.

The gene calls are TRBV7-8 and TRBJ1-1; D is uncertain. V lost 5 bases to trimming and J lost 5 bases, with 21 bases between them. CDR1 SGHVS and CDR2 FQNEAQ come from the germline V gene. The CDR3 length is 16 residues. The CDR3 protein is CASSPHSSVRWTEAFF. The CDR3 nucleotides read TGTGCCAGCAGCCCACACTCCTCAGTGAGATGGACTGAAGCTTTCTTT.

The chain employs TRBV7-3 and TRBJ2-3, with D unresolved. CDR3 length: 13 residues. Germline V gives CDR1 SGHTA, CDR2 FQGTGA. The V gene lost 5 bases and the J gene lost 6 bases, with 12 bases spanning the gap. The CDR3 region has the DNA TGTGCCAGCAGCCCACTCGTAGAGGATACGCAGTATTTT. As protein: CASSPLVEDTQYF.

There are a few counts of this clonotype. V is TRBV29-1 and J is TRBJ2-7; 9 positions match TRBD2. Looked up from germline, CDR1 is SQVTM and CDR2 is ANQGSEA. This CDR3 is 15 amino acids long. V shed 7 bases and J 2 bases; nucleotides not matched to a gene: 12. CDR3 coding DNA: TGCAGCGCTTACCGTAGAATAGCGGGAGCCTACGAGCAGTACTTC. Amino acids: CSAYRRIAGAYEQYF.

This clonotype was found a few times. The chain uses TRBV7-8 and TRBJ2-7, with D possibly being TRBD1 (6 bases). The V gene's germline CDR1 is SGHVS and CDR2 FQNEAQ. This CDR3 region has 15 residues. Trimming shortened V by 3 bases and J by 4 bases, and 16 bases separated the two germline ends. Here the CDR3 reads CASSFPQDSVYEQYF. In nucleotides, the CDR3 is TGTGCCAGCAGCTTCCCCCAGGACAGCGTTTACGAGCAGTACTTC.

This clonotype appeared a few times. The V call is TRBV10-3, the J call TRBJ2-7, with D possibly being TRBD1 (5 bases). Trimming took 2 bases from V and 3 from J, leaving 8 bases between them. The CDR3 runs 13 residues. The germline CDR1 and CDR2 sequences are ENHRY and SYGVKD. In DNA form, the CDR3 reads TGTGCCATCAGTGAGATGCAGGGCTACGAGCAGTACTTC. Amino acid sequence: CAISEMQGYEQYF.

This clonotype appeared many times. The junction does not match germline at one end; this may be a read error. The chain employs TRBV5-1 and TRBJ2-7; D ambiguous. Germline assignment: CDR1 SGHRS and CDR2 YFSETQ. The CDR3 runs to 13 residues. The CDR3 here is CASSLGGTYEQYF. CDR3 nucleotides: TGTGCCAGCAGCTTGGGCGGAACCTACGAGCAGTACTTC.

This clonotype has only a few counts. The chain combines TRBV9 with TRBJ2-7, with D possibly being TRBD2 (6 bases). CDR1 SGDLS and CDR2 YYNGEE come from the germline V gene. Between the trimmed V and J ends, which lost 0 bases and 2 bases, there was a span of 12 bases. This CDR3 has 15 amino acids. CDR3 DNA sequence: TGTGCCAGCAGCGTAGACTTTGCGGGGCCCTACGAGCAGTACTTC. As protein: CASSVDFAGPYEQYF.

The CDR3 here is CASSFGSWGTEAFF. DNA of the CDR3: TGTGCCAGCAGCTTCGGCAGTTGGGGCACTGAAGCTTTCTTT. The rearrangement links TRBV11-1 to TRBJ1-1; D gene uncertain. The CDR3 has 14 amino acids. Deletions cut 3 bases from V and 4 bases from J, with 12 bases between. Germline CDR1 and CDR2: SGHAT and FQDESV (reference sequence).

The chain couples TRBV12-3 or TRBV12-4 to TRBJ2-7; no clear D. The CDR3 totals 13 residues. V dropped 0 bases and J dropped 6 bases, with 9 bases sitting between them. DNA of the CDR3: TGTGCCAGCAGTTTAGCGGTCGGGTTCGAGCAGTACTTC. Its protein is CASSLAVGFEQYF.

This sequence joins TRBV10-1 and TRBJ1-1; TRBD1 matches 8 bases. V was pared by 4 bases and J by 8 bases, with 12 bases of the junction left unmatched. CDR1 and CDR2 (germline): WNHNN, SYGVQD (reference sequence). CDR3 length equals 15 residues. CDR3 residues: CASSGPGTGVKEAFF. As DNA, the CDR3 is TGCGCCAGCAGTGGTCCGGGGACAGGTGTTAAAGAAGCTTTCTTT.

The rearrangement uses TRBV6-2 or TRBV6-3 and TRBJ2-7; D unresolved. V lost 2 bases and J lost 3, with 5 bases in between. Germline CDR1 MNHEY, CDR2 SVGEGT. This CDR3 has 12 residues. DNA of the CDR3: TGTGCCAGCAGTTACGGCTACTACGAGCAGTACTTC. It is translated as CASSYGYYEQYF.